The 29 T cell receptor beta chains reported below all come from one sample, sequenced in a study of blood T cell repertoires in COVID-19. TCRdb's copy holds only in-frame clones and misses some; the assay was immunoSEQ multiplex PCR. The table includes tens of thousands of clones, around four fifths detected once. Sequencing was performed on peripheral blood. These receptors all stem from a human donor in a cohort sampled during active COVID-19.

This chain joins TRBV5-1 and TRBJ2-2, with D possibly TRBD2 on 6 matching bases. V dropped 4 bases and J dropped 2 bases, with 9 bases sitting between them. The germline CDR1 and CDR2 sequences are SGHRS and YFSETQ. This CDR3 region has 14 residues. The CDR3, as DNA: TGCGCCAGCAGCGGGGGGATAAACACCGGGGAGCTGTTTTTT. Amino acid sequence: CASSGGINTGELFF.

This clone was observed a few times. The chain combines TRBV19 with TRBJ1-2; D is unclear. Germline lookup yields CDR1 LNHDA and CDR2 SQIVND (reference sequence). The CDR3 spans 14 residues. The V and J ends lost 6 bases and 8 bases respectively, with 19 bases between them. The CDR3 sequence: CASSTGGLGRGYTF. As DNA, the CDR3 is TGTGCCAGTAGCACTGGTGGATTGGGCCGCGGCTACACCTTC.

This clone rates as medium-sized. This chain joins TRBV6-2 or TRBV6-3 and TRBJ2-7; 7 bases fit TRBD1. Germline trimming cut 2 bases from V and 5 bases from J; bases unmatched to any gene: 12. Germline V lookup: CDR1 MNHEY, CDR2 SVGEGT. This CDR3 has 16 amino acids. As DNA, the CDR3 is TGTGCCAGCAGTTACACCCAGACAGGGTTGGCGAACGAGCAGTACTTC. Its protein is CASSYTQTGLANEQYF.

This rearrangement joins TRBV30 to TRBJ1-5, with a weak D call TRBD1 (5 bases). CDR1 is GTSNPN and CDR2 is SVGIG in the germline V gene (reference sequence). The CDR3 has 15 residues. V gave up 1 base and J gave up 4 bases, with 14 bases separating them. CDR3 sequence reads: CAWSDGTSLNQPQHF. The CDR3 DNA reads TGTGCCTGGAGTGACGGGACTTCCTTAAATCAGCCCCAGCATTTT. Complete variable domain (other parts from reference TRBV30 and TRBJ1-5): SQTIHQWPATLVQPVGSPLSLECTVEGTSNPNLYWYRQAAGRGLQLLFYSVGIGQISSEVPQNLSASRPQDRQFILSSKKLLLSDSGFYLCAWSDGTSLNQPQHFGDGTRLSIL.

The chain couples TRBV28 to TRBJ2-7, with a weak D call TRBD2 (5 bases). Germline V CDR1 and CDR2: MDHEN, SYDVKM. The CDR3 loop spans 13 amino acids. V was trimmed by 4 bases and J by 0 bases, leaving 7 bases between them. The CDR3 reads CASSWTPSYEQYF. CDR3 DNA: TGTGCCAGCAGTTGGACTCCCTCCTACGAGCAGTACTTC.

The chain carries TRBV15 and TRBJ2-7, with 10 bases matching TRBD1. Germline V gene data show CDR1 as LNHNV and CDR2 as YYDKDF (reference sequence). The CDR3 has 15 residues. Unmatched junction bases numbered 5, after V lost 3 bases and J lost 3 bases. CDR3 DNA: TGTGCCACCAGCAGGCCGGGACAGGGGAACTACGAGCAGTACTTC. Protein product: CATSRPGQGNYEQYF.

In this sample, this clone turned up once. The genes are TRBV3-1 (or the pseudogene TRBV3-2) and TRBJ1-5; D might be TRBD1 (6 bases). This CDR3 region has 16 residues. V was clipped by 1 base and J by 0 bases, with 10 bases between them. Germline V gene sequence: CDR1 LGHDT, CDR2 YNNKEL (reference sequence). The CDR3 DNA reads TGTGCCAGCAGCCAAGGAGGGGGTAATAGCAATCAGCCCCAGCATTTT. Encoded protein: CASSQGGGNSNQPQHF.

V gene TRBV19 combines with J gene TRBJ2-4; the D gene is possibly TRBD1 (5 bases). Trimming cost V 4 bases and J 0 bases, with 10 bases left between them. There are 15 residues in the CDR3. The germline V gene encodes CDR1 LNHDA and CDR2 SQIVND (reference sequence). The CDR3 region has the DNA TGTGCCAGTAGTACCCCCACAGGAGCCAAAAACATTCAGTACTTC. Translated, it gives CASSTPTGAKNIQYF.

This clone turned up a few times. V and J are TRBV2 and TRBJ2-1; maybe TRBD2 (5 bases). From germline, CDR1 is SNHLY and CDR2 FYNNEI. V was shortened by 4 bases and J by 8 bases, with 12 bases between the two germline ends. CDR3 size: 13 residues. The CDR3 protein is CASSVLAPYEQFF. In DNA, the CDR3 is TGTGCCAGCAGTGTTCTAGCACCCTATGAGCAGTTCTTC. The full variable domain, rest sourced from reference TRBV2 and TRBJ2-1, is EPEVTQTPSHQVTQMGQEVILRCVPISNHLYFYWYRQILGQKVEFLVSFYNNEISEKSEIFDDQFSVERPDGSNFTLKIRSTKLEDSAMYFCASSVLAPYEQFFGPGTRLTVL.

The chain recombines TRBV27 with TRBJ1-3; D gene unclear. From germline, CDR1 is MNHEY and CDR2 SMNVEV (reference sequence). The CDR3 has 14 residues. V lost 11 bases, J lost 0 bases, and 14 bases lay in between. DNA for the CDR3: TGTGCCGTCGGAGACCCTTTCTCTGGAAACACCATATATTTT. Encoded protein: CAVGDPFSGNTIYF.

This rearrangement joins TRBV5-4 to TRBJ1-1, with 11 bases matching TRBD1. The junction had 8 bases not matched to a gene; V was cut back by 0 bases and J by 1 base. The CDR3 length is 18 residues. CDR1 is SGHNT and CDR2 is YYREEE in the germline V gene (reference sequence). CDR3 sequence reads: CASSLDRDRGWGNTEAFF. CDR3 sequence (DNA): TGTGCCAGCAGCTTGGATAGGGACAGGGGGTGGGGGAACACTGAAGCTTTCTTT. Looking up the rest from reference TRBV5-4 and TRBJ1-1 gives the full variable domain: ETGVTQSPTHLIKTRGQQVTLRCSSQSGHNTVSWYQQALGQGPQFIFQYYREEENGRGNFPPRFSGLQFPNYSSELNVNALELDDSALYLCASSLDRDRGWGNTEAFFGQGTRLTVV.

The gene calls are TRBV5-4 and TRBJ2-3, with TRBD2 matching 10 bases. The V gene's germline CDR1 is SGHNT and CDR2 YYREEE (reference sequence). The CDR3 is made up of 15 amino acids. The J segment lost 7 bases and the V segment lost 4 bases, leaving 9 bases of the junction unmatched. As DNA, the CDR3 is TGTGCCAGCAGCCCTCGTGAAGCGGGGGGGCATACGCAGTATTTT. Residues: CASSPREAGGHTQYF.

In this sample, this clone turned up a few times. The chain links TRBV5-4 to TRBJ1-6, with D unclear. The V and J ends lost 7 bases and 8 bases respectively, with 13 bases between them. The CDR3 consists of 13 residues. Germline CDR1 is SGHNT and CDR2 is YYREEE (reference sequence). CDR3 residues: CASGSAMDSPLHF. The CDR3 region has the DNA TGTGCCAGCGGATCAGCGATGGATTCACCCCTCCACTTT.

The chain carries TRBV3-1 (or the pseudogene TRBV3-2) and TRBJ2-1; D perhaps matches TRBD1 (7 bases). The V end lost 6 bases, the J end lost 3 bases, and 12 bases lay between the germline ends. Per germline, CDR1 LGHDT and CDR2 YNNKEL (reference sequence). The CDR3 is 14 amino acids. CDR3 residues: CASRAGQIYNEQFF. The CDR3 region has the DNA TGTGCCAGCAGGGCGGGACAGATCTACAATGAGCAGTTCTTC.

This clone ranks as medium-sized. The CDR3 region is CASSRQDNQPQHF. DNA of the CDR3: TGTGCCAGCAGCCGTCAGGACAATCAGCCCCAGCATTTT. This rearrangement joins TRBV7-9 to TRBJ1-5; D remains unclear. This CDR3 contains 13 residues. V was trimmed by 5 bases and J by 3 bases, leaving 8 bases between them. Germline V gene data show CDR1 as SEHNR and CDR2 as FQNEAQ (reference sequence).

The chain links TRBV7-2 to TRBJ1-1; 8 bases match TRBD1. Germline V gives CDR1 SGHTA, CDR2 FQGNSA. This CDR3 contains 14 residues. V lost 5 bases, J lost 4 bases, and 6 bases stayed unmatched. The CDR3: CASSLRGQGTEAFF. In nucleotides, the CDR3 is TGTGCCAGCAGCCTCAGGGGGCAGGGCACTGAAGCTTTCTTT.

This clone was recorded a few times. This rearrangement joins TRBV11-2 to TRBJ2-2, with 11 positions matching TRBD1. Germline CDR1 SGHAT, CDR2 FQNNGV. Trimming cost V 5 bases and J 5 bases; bases outside gene matches: 4. The CDR3 length is 15 residues. The CDR3 loop is CASSHGQGATGELFF. The DNA of the CDR3 is TGTGCCAGCAGCCATGGACAGGGGGCGACCGGGGAGCTGTTTTTT.

This clone was seen only once. This rearrangement joins TRBV5-1 to TRBJ1-3; 10 bases fit TRBD1. V shed 1 base, J shed 3 bases, and the junction held 7 bases outside the gene matches. Germline lookup yields CDR1 SGHRS and CDR2 YFSETQ. This CDR3 comprises 17 residues. CDR3 sequence: CASSLSTGGLSGNTIYF. In DNA, the CDR3 is TGCGCCAGCAGCTTGTCGACAGGGGGCCTGAGTGGAAACACCATATATTTT.

The rearrangement joins TRBV5-1 to TRBJ1-1, with D uncertain. V dropped 4 bases and J dropped 2 bases, with 15 bases sitting between them. Per the germline V gene, CDR1 is SGHRS and CDR2 is YFSETQ. The CDR3 extends over 15 amino acids. CDR3 nucleotide sequence: TGCGCCAGCAGCCGGAGGGAACTGAGTAACACTGAAGCTTTCTTT. It translates to CASSRRELSNTEAFF.

The rearrangement links TRBV5-1 to TRBJ2-7; 8 bases match TRBD1. CDR1 is SGHRS and CDR2 is YFSETQ in the germline V gene. The CDR3 is 13 amino acids. Trimming removed 4 bases from V and 8 bases from J; junction bases left unmatched: 8. In DNA, the CDR3 is TGCGCCAGCAGCGCACAGGGGGGCGGAAAGCAGTACTTC. As protein: CASSAQGGGKQYF.

The chain carries TRBV5-1 and TRBJ1-2; D is perhaps TRBD1 (6 bases). Trimming shortened V by 3 bases and J by 4 bases, and 13 bases separated the two germline ends. Germline loops: CDR1 SGHRS, CDR2 YFSETQ. This CDR3 is 14 amino acids long. The DNA for the CDR3 is TGCGCCAGCAGCTCAGAAGGGGGAACCTATGGCTACACCTTC. Residues: CASSSEGGTYGYTF.

V gene TRBV6-5 combines with J gene TRBJ2-3; 9 nucleotides agree with TRBD2. In germline, CDR1 is MNHEY, CDR2 SVGAGI. V trimming: 0 bases; J trimming: 6 bases; junction bases outside the gene matches: 4. This CDR3 contains 15 residues. As DNA, the CDR3 is TGTGCCAGCAGTTACTCCCCCAGCGGGGGGGATACGCAGTATTTT. Encoded protein: CASSYSPSGGDTQYF.

The J gene is TRBJ1-2, the V gene TRBV6-5; weak D call: TRBD1 (5 bases). The CDR3 is made up of 12 amino acids. Per the germline V gene, CDR1 is MNHEY and CDR2 is SVGAGI. Trimming removed 6 bases at V and 7 bases at J, with 12 bases between. Here the CDR3 DNA reads TGTGCCAGCAGGAGTGGGGCTCGTGGCTACACCTTC. It encodes CASRSGARGYTF.

This rearrangement joins TRBV6-6 to TRBJ1-4, with D possibly TRBD1 on 6 matching bases. The V end was cut by 6 bases, the J end by 6 bases, with 14 bases between. The CDR3 has 14 amino acids. Germline lookup yields CDR1 MNHNY and CDR2 SVGAGI (reference sequence). CDR3 region: CASRLTGTHEKLFF. The CDR3 DNA reads as TGTGCCAGCAGGTTGACTGGGACACATGAAAAACTGTTTTTT.

J is TRBJ2-7 and V is TRBV6-5; 7 bases fit TRBD1. V was pared by 8 bases and J by 4 bases, with 11 bases of the junction left unmatched. From germline, CDR1 is MNHEY and CDR2 SVGAGI. The CDR3 covers 14 residues. The CDR3 nucleotides are TGTGCCAGCGCCTTCGCGACAGGGCTGTACGAGCAGTACTTC. This codes for CASAFATGLYEQYF.

This chain joins TRBV27 and TRBJ1-5; 9 bases align to TRBD1. The CDR3 sequence is 16 residues long. Losses at the gene ends were 6 bases for V and 4 bases for J; bases not matched to a gene: 10. Per germline, CDR1 MNHEY and CDR2 SMNVEV (reference sequence). CDR3 in DNA: TGTGCCAGCAGAACCAGAGGGACAGGGCGGAATCAGCCCCAGCATTTT. Its translation is CASRTRGTGRNQPQHF.

In nucleotides, the CDR3 is TGCGCCAGCAGTCGGGGGCAGGGGGCGGACACTGAAGCTTTCTTT. This translates into CASSRGQGADTEAFF. This chain uses TRBV5-1 with TRBJ1-1; TRBD1 agrees at 8 bases. Per germline, CDR1 SGHRS and CDR2 YFSETQ. Trimming cost V 5 bases and J 3 bases; bases outside gene matches: 9. This CDR3 region has 15 residues.

For the CDR3, the DNA is TGTGCCAGCAAAGCAAACTATGGCTACACCTTC. This codes for CASKANYGYTF. The chain uses TRBV9 and TRBJ1-2; D unclear. The germline V gene encodes CDR1 SGDLS and CDR2 YYNGEE. V shed 6 bases and J shed 2 bases, with 5 bases lying between them. This CDR3 is built from 11 residues.

This rearrangement joins TRBV5-1 to TRBJ1-4; 9 bases map to TRBD1. The CDR3 is 14 amino acids. The germline V gene has CDR1 SGHRS and CDR2 YFSETQ. J gave up 5 bases and V 5 bases, and 4 bases lay outside the gene matches. CDR3 protein: CASSGQGKNEKLFF. The CDR3 region has the DNA TGCGCCAGCAGTGGACAGGGGAAGAATGAAAAACTGTTTTTT.